What follows are 5 T cell receptor beta chains derived from one specimen sequenced in a study of blood T cell repertoires in COVID-19. Data came from immunoSEQ multiplex PCR; TCRdb stores just in-frame clones and leaves some out. This sample has over 150,000 clones, with around 83% found just once. The sample consisted of peripheral blood. The receptors here all came from a man in his forties or fifties with acute or convalescent COVID-19.

This chain joins TRBV27 and TRBJ2-1, with 13 bases fitting TRBD2. Germline V lookup: CDR1 MNHEY, CDR2 SMNVEV (reference sequence). V gave up 5 bases and J gave up 5 bases; unmatched junction bases: 6. This CDR3 has 16 residues. The DNA of the CDR3 is TGTGCCAGCAGTCACCCGGGACTAGCGGGGAACAATGAGCAGTTCTTC. Translating it yields CASSHPGLAGNNEQFF.

The genes are TRBV5-1 and TRBJ2-7, with TRBD2 as a possible D gene (5 bases). The CDR3 has 14 amino acids. V was shortened by 0 bases and J by 3 bases, with 10 bases between the two germline ends. The germline CDR1 and CDR2 sequences are SGHRS and YFSETQ. The CDR3 coding sequence is TGCGCCAGCAGCTTGGCGTCGGGAAACTACGAGCAGTACTTC. Protein sequence: CASSLASGNYEQYF.

The J gene is TRBJ1-6, the V gene TRBV5-1; D unclear. Trimming left V 1 base short and J 2 bases short, with 7 bases between. The CDR3 covers 15 residues. Germline-derived CDR1 and CDR2 are SGHRS and YFSETQ. The CDR3 DNA sequence: TGCGCCAGCAGCTTGAGGCAGGCCTATAATTCACCCCTCCACTTT. It translates to CASSLRQAYNSPLHF.

The chain couples TRBV30 to TRBJ1-3; tentative D call: TRBD1 (5 bases). V lost 3 bases and J 0 bases, leaving 15 bases between the germline ends. Germline CDR1 is GTSNPN and CDR2 is SVGIG (reference sequence). The CDR3 runs to 16 residues. The CDR3 nucleotides are TGTGCCTGGAGCAATCCGGGACTGTCCTCTGGAAACACCATATATTTT. Amino acids: CAWSNPGLSSGNTIYF.

J is TRBJ2-2 and V is TRBV28; 9 positions agree with TRBD1. This CDR3 has 15 residues. V gave up 5 bases and J gave up 5 bases; unmatched junction bases: 6. Germline V gene data show CDR1 as MDHEN and CDR2 as SYDVKM. DNA for the CDR3: TGTGCCAGCAGTGCCTCCGGGACAGGGACCGGGGAGCTGTTTTTT. Protein: CASSASGTGTGELFF.